This is a list of T cell receptor beta chains from one sample in a study of cytomegalovirus exposure and HLA in healthy donors. Sequencing used immunoSEQ multiplex PCR; TCRdb keeps in-frame clones, though not all of them. The sample holds some 150,000 clones, more than 65% seen once. Sequencing used PBMCs. These receptors came from a woman aged 30 to 39 in good health and CMV-seronegative. The CDR3 runs from the conserved cysteine through the conserved F or W. A D gene is named only where the DNA matches it firmly. Size is omitted from some rows. Given values are once, few, many or a class for expanded clones.

d_call: NA; clone_size: NA; j_call: TRBJ2-5; v_call: TRBV27; cdr3_aa: CASSLGGSPQETQYF; cdr3_nt: TGTGCCAGCAGTTTAGGCGGGTCCCCCCAAGAGACCCAGTACTTC
d_call: TRBD2; clone_size: NA; j_call: TRBJ2-3; v_call: TRBV18; cdr3_aa: CASSLGLAGVDTQYF; cdr3_nt: TGTGCCAGCTCCCTCGGACTAGCGGGGGTGGATACGCAGTATTTT
d_call: TRBD1; clone_size: NA; j_call: TRBJ2-7; v_call: TRBV29-1; cdr3_aa: CAALIRGDSYEQYF; cdr3_nt: TGCGCAGCGTTGATACGAGGGGACAGTTACGAGCAGTACTTC
d_call: NA; clone_size: NA; j_call: TRBJ2-5; v_call: TRBV18; cdr3_aa: CASSLQGRETQYF; cdr3_nt: TGTGCCAGCTCCCTACAGGGGAGGGAGACCCAGTACTTC
d_call: NA; clone_size: once; j_call: TRBJ1-1; v_call: TRBV30; cdr3_aa: CAWSALQGPYTEAFF; cdr3_nt: TGTGCCTGGAGTGCGTTACAGGGTCCGTACACTGAAGCTTTCTTT
d_call: TRBD2; clone_size: NA; j_call: TRBJ2-5; v_call: TRBV13; cdr3_aa: CASSSGRGTGETQYF; cdr3_nt: TGTGCCAGCAGCTCGGGGCGGGGGACCGGGGAGACCCAGTACTTC
d_call: TRBD1; clone_size: few; j_call: TRBJ1-2; v_call: TRBV7-2; cdr3_aa: CASSLWTGNYGYTF; cdr3_nt: TGTGCCAGCAGCTTATGGACAGGAAACTATGGCTACACCTTC
d_call: TRBD2; clone_size: NA; j_call: TRBJ2-1; v_call: TRBV10-3; cdr3_aa: CAISPSGRGNEQFF; cdr3_nt: TGTGCCATCAGCCCAAGCGGGAGGGGCAATGAGCAGTTCTTC
d_call: NA; clone_size: NA; j_call: TRBJ1-1; v_call: TRBV7-3; cdr3_aa: CASSTGGNTEAFF; cdr3_nt: TGTGCCAGCAGCACGGGGGGGAACACTGAAGCTTTCTTT
d_call: TRBD2; clone_size: NA; j_call: TRBJ2-7; v_call: TRBV27; cdr3_aa: CASSFYPPRASGRVEQYF; cdr3_nt: TGTGCCAGCAGTTTCTACCCTCCCAGAGCTAGCGGGAGGGTGGAGCAGTACTTC
d_call: TRBD2; clone_size: NA; j_call: TRBJ2-1; v_call: TRBV7-9; cdr3_aa: CASSLVSGGDYNEQFF; cdr3_nt: TGTGCCAGCAGCTTAGTTAGCGGGGGGGATTACAATGAGCAGTTCTTC
d_call: NA; clone_size: NA; j_call: TRBJ1-2; v_call: TRBV28; cdr3_aa: CASSLTGSGIAYTF; cdr3_nt: TGTGCCAGCAGTCTTACAGGGAGTGGTATCGCCTACACCTTC
d_call: TRBD1; clone_size: once; j_call: TRBJ2-7; v_call: TRBV6-1; cdr3_aa: CASSESGDRGALRYF; cdr3_nt: TGTGCCAGCTCGGAATCCGGGGACAGGGGGGCCCTGCGGTACTTC
d_call: NA; clone_size: NA; j_call: TRBJ2-3; v_call: TRBV15; cdr3_aa: CATSRDRLALSTDTQYF; cdr3_nt: TGTGCCACCAGCAGAGATCGGCTAGCTCTTAGCACAGATACGCAGTATTTT
d_call: TRBD2; clone_size: NA; j_call: TRBJ2-3; v_call: TRBV30; cdr3_aa: CAWSVTAGAPDTQYF; cdr3_nt: TGTGCCTGGAGTGTAACAGCGGGAGCCCCAGATACGCAGTATTTT
d_call: NA; clone_size: few; j_call: TRBJ2-5; v_call: TRBV7-9; cdr3_aa: CASSFSYFQETQYF; cdr3_nt: TGTGCCAGCAGCTTCTCCTACTTCCAAGAGACCCAGTACTTC
d_call: TRBD1; clone_size: NA; j_call: TRBJ1-5; v_call: TRBV19; cdr3_aa: CASSWTGTSNQPQHF; cdr3_nt: TGTGCCAGTAGTTGGACAGGAACTAGCAATCAGCCCCAGCATTTT
d_call: TRBD1; clone_size: NA; j_call: TRBJ1-1; v_call: TRBV11-2; cdr3_aa: CASSLGQGITSVTEAFF; cdr3_nt: TGTGCCAGCAGCTTAGGACAGGGTATAACGTCAGTCACTGAAGCTTTCTTT
d_call: TRBD1; clone_size: NA; j_call: TRBJ2-7; v_call: TRBV11-2; cdr3_aa: CASSPNRGPYEQYF; cdr3_nt: TGTGCCAGCAGCCCAAACAGGGGGCCCTACGAGCAGTACTTC
d_call: NA; clone_size: once; j_call: TRBJ2-5; v_call: TRBV4-1; cdr3_aa: CASSPEKEAPRGETQYF; cdr3_nt: TGCGCCAGCAGCCCTGAAAAAGAGGCCCCGAGGGGGGAGACCCAGTACTTC
d_call: NA; clone_size: NA; j_call: TRBJ1-1; v_call: TRBV7-9; cdr3_aa: CASSLRGGDTEAFF; cdr3_nt: TGTGCCAGCAGCTTACGGGGAGGCGACACTGAAGCTTTCTTT
d_call: TRBD1; clone_size: NA; j_call: TRBJ1-1; v_call: TRBV15; cdr3_aa: CATSKRWDRANTEAFF; cdr3_nt: TGTGCCACCAGTAAGAGGTGGGACAGGGCGAACACTGAAGCTTTCTTT
d_call: TRBD1; clone_size: NA; j_call: TRBJ1-2; v_call: TRBV6-6; cdr3_aa: CASSYETGVGYTF; cdr3_nt: TGTGCCAGCAGTTACGAGACAGGGGTCGGCTACACCTTC
d_call: TRBD1; clone_size: NA; j_call: TRBJ1-4; v_call: TRBV10-3; cdr3_aa: CAISSGTGGGEKLFF; cdr3_nt: TGTGCCATCAGTTCCGGGACAGGGGGCGGTGAAAAACTGTTTTTT
d_call: TRBD1; clone_size: NA; j_call: TRBJ2-7; v_call: TRBV19; cdr3_aa: CASSSWTGTYEQYF; cdr3_nt: TGTGCCAGTAGCTCTTGGACAGGGACCTACGAGCAGTACTTC
d_call: NA; clone_size: once; j_call: TRBJ1-4; v_call: TRBV5-8; cdr3_aa: CASSGLKGATNEKLFF; cdr3_nt: TGTGCCAGCAGCGGATTAAAGGGGGCAACTAATGAAAAACTGTTTTTT
d_call: TRBD1; clone_size: NA; j_call: TRBJ1-5; v_call: TRBV27; cdr3_aa: CASSYLLPTGGNQPQHF; cdr3_nt: TGTGCCAGCAGTTACCTCCTTCCGACAGGGGGCAATCAGCCCCAGCATTTT
d_call: NA; clone_size: once; j_call: TRBJ2-2; v_call: TRBV7-2; cdr3_aa: CASSFYRFTGELFF; cdr3_nt: TGTGCCAGCAGCTTCTACAGGTTCACCGGGGAGCTGTTTTTT
d_call: NA; clone_size: NA; j_call: TRBJ1-3; v_call: TRBV5-1; cdr3_aa: CASSLVPGVGDTIYF; cdr3_nt: TGCGCCAGCAGCTTGGTACCCGGGGTCGGTGACACCATATATTTT
d_call: TRBD2; clone_size: NA; j_call: TRBJ2-7; v_call: TRBV18; cdr3_aa: CASSRTGTSENEQYF; cdr3_nt: TGTGCCAGCTCACGCACAGGGACTAGCGAAAACGAGCAGTACTTC
d_call: NA; clone_size: NA; j_call: TRBJ1-1; v_call: TRBV10-1; cdr3_aa: CASSESGGWWTEAFF; cdr3_nt: TGCGCCAGCAGTGAGTCTGGGGGGTGGTGGACTGAAGCTTTCTTT
d_call: NA; clone_size: NA; j_call: TRBJ2-7; v_call: TRBV5-5; cdr3_aa: CASSKTPTDSYEQYF; cdr3_nt: TGTGCCAGCAGCAAGACACCGACAGACTCCTACGAGCAGTACTTC
d_call: NA; clone_size: NA; j_call: TRBJ2-3; v_call: TRBV5-1; cdr3_aa: CASSLGLVPTDTQYF; cdr3_nt: TGCGCCAGCAGCTTGGGGCTAGTTCCCACAGATACGCAGTATTTT
d_call: TRBD2; clone_size: NA; j_call: TRBJ2-3; v_call: TRBV7-9; cdr3_aa: CASSSSGTSADTQYF; cdr3_nt: TGTGCCAGCAGCTCATCCGGGACTAGCGCAGATACGCAGTATTTT
d_call: TRBD1; clone_size: NA; j_call: TRBJ1-5; v_call: TRBV30; cdr3_aa: CAWSVRQGDFQPQHF; cdr3_nt: TGTGCCTGGAGTGTACGCCAGGGGGATTTTCAGCCCCAGCATTTT
d_call: TRBD1; clone_size: NA; j_call: TRBJ2-3; v_call: TRBV7-8; cdr3_aa: CASSLPGQTQYF; cdr3_nt: TGTGCCAGCAGCTTGCCGGGACAGACGCAGTATTTT
d_call: NA; clone_size: NA; j_call: TRBJ1-2; v_call: TRBV6-5; cdr3_aa: CASSQTVNYGYTF; cdr3_nt: TGTGCCAGTTCCCAGACAGTTAACTATGGCTACACCTTC
d_call: NA; clone_size: NA; j_call: TRBJ1-2; v_call: TRBV10-3; cdr3_aa: CAISVGTENGYTF; cdr3_nt: TGTGCCATCAGTGTAGGTACAGAAAATGGCTACACCTTC
d_call: TRBD1; clone_size: NA; j_call: TRBJ1-4; v_call: TRBV20-1; cdr3_aa: CSASNRDRRFF; cdr3_nt: TGCAGTGCTAGTAATAGGGACAGGAGGTTTTTT
d_call: NA; clone_size: NA; j_call: TRBJ1-2; v_call: TRBV18; cdr3_aa: CASSSPEYYGYTF; cdr3_nt: TGTGCCAGCTCATCTCCCGAGTACTATGGCTACACCTTC
d_call: NA; clone_size: NA; j_call: TRBJ2-3; v_call: TRBV28; cdr3_aa: CASSSSGPSTDTQYF; cdr3_nt: TGTGCCAGCAGTTCGAGCGGGCCAAGCACAGATACGCAGTATTTT
d_call: TRBD1; clone_size: NA; j_call: TRBJ2-5; v_call: TRBV7-9; cdr3_aa: CSSRIGGTGTEAQYF; cdr3_nt: TGTTCCAGCAGAATAGGAGGGACAGGGACCGAGGCCCAGTACTTC
d_call: TRBD1; clone_size: NA; j_call: TRBJ2-5; v_call: TRBV7-7; cdr3_aa: CASSLTRTGQETQYF; cdr3_nt: TGTGCTAGCAGCTTAACACGGACAGGCCAAGAGACCCAGTACTTC
d_call: TRBD1; clone_size: few; j_call: TRBJ1-6; v_call: TRBV18; cdr3_aa: CASSPRGTGSFAYNSPLHF; cdr3_nt: TGTGCCAGCTCACCACGTGGGACAGGGTCCTTCGCGTATAATTCACCCCTCCACTTT
d_call: NA; clone_size: NA; j_call: TRBJ1-5; v_call: TRBV10-3; cdr3_aa: CAISDGLGVSNQPQHF; cdr3_nt: TGTGCCATCAGTGATGGTCTGGGAGTTAGCAATCAGCCCCAGCATTTT
d_call: NA; clone_size: NA; j_call: TRBJ1-1; v_call: TRBV7-3; cdr3_aa: CASSSQGGNPEAFF; cdr3_nt: TGTGCCAGCAGCAGCCAGGGAGGGAACCCTGAAGCTTTCTTT
d_call: NA; clone_size: NA; j_call: TRBJ2-4; v_call: TRBV5-6; cdr3_aa: CASSADRNIQYF; cdr3_nt: TGTGCCAGCAGCGCGGATCGGAACATTCAGTACTTC
d_call: NA; clone_size: NA; j_call: TRBJ1-5; v_call: TRBV6-5; cdr3_aa: CARDRHNQPQHF; cdr3_nt: TGTGCCAGAGACAGGCACAATCAGCCCCAGCATTTT
d_call: TRBD1; clone_size: NA; j_call: TRBJ2-7; v_call: TRBV15; cdr3_aa: CATSREDRGPPYEQYF; cdr3_nt: TGTGCCACCAGCAGAGAGGACAGGGGACCTCCCTACGAGCAGTACTTC
d_call: NA; clone_size: NA; j_call: TRBJ1-1; v_call: TRBV7-9; cdr3_aa: CASSLFAAEAFF; cdr3_nt: TGTGCCAGCAGCTTATTTGCGGCTGAAGCTTTCTTT
d_call: NA; clone_size: NA; j_call: TRBJ2-3; v_call: TRBV7-2; cdr3_aa: CASSSRLARAGGTQYF; cdr3_nt: TGTGCCAGCAGCTCCCGGCTAGCTAGAGCCGGAGGTACGCAGTATTTT
d_call: TRBD1; clone_size: NA; j_call: TRBJ1-5; v_call: TRBV5-1; cdr3_aa: CASSSGTDQPQHF; cdr3_nt: TGCGCCAGCAGCTCGGGGACAGATCAGCCCCAGCATTTT
d_call: NA; clone_size: NA; j_call: TRBJ2-7; v_call: TRBV27; cdr3_aa: CASSPLDRTFTYEQYF; cdr3_nt: TGTGCCAGCAGTCCCCTCGACAGGACTTTTACCTACGAGCAGTACTTC
d_call: NA; clone_size: NA; j_call: TRBJ1-5; v_call: TRBV7-9; cdr3_aa: CASSSGGNNQPQHF; cdr3_nt: TGTGCCAGCAGCTCCGGGGGGAATAATCAGCCCCAGCATTTT
d_call: TRBD1; clone_size: NA; j_call: TRBJ2-1; v_call: TRBV2; cdr3_aa: CASSFQGAGSSEQFF; cdr3_nt: TGTGCCAGCAGCTTCCAGGGGGCTGGTTCTAGTGAGCAGTTCTTC
d_call: TRBD1; clone_size: NA; j_call: TRBJ2-7; v_call: TRBV6-6; cdr3_aa: CASRGTGYEQYF; cdr3_nt: TGTGCCAGCAGGGGGACAGGCTACGAGCAGTACTTC
d_call: NA; clone_size: NA; j_call: TRBJ1-2; v_call: TRBV19; cdr3_aa: CASSPHRQRGYGYTF; cdr3_nt: TGTGCCAGTAGTCCACATCGCCAAAGAGGATATGGCTACACCTTC
d_call: TRBD1; clone_size: NA; j_call: TRBJ1-2; v_call: TRBV29-1; cdr3_aa: CSVQQGSGYPF; cdr3_nt: TGCAGCGTTCAACAGGGGAGCGGCTACCCCTTC
d_call: TRBD2; clone_size: NA; j_call: TRBJ2-1; v_call: TRBV10-1; cdr3_aa: CASSESGGGLEFF; cdr3_nt: TGCGCCAGCAGTGAGTCCGGCGGGGGGCTCGAGTTCTTC
d_call: TRBD1; clone_size: NA; j_call: TRBJ2-7; v_call: TRBV13; cdr3_aa: CASSYQGTGYYEQYF; cdr3_nt: TGTGCCAGCAGCTACCAAGGGACAGGATACTACGAGCAGTACTTC